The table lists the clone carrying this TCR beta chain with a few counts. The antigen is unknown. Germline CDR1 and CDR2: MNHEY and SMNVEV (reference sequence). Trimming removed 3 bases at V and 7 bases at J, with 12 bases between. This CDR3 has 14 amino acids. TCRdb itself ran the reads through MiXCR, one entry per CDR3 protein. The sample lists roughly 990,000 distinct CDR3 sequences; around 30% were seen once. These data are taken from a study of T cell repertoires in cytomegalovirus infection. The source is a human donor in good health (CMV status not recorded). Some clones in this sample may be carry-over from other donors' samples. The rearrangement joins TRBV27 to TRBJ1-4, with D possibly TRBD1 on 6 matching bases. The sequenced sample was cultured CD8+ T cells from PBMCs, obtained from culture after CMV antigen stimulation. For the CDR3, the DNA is TGTGCCAGCAGTTTCCGACAGGACCCTGAAAAACTGTTTTTT. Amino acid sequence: CASSFRQDPEKLFF.